This section outlines one T cell receptor beta chain sequence together with its context. The ends were cut back, 6 bases at V and 0 bases at J, with 18 bases in the middle. Looked up from germline, CDR1 is KGHSH and CDR2 is LQKENI. The CDR3 contains 17 residues. The data were obtained in a study of cytomegalovirus exposure and HLA in healthy donors. Both 60 Vbeta primers and 13 Jbeta primers went into the PCR. Libraries were prepared by immunoSEQ multiplex PCR; TCRdb keeps only in-frame clonotypes and omits some of them. The sample contains approximately 170,000 clones, 85% of which appear only once. This clonotype was obtained from a boy younger than 10 in good health and CMV-seronegative. The V gene is TRBV18, the J gene TRBJ2-1; maybe TRBD2 (6 bases). The sample consisted of PBMCs. CDR3 sequence: CASSLRSGGASYNEQFF. CDR3 nucleotides: TGTGCCAGCTCCCTTAGGTCCGGAGGGGCCTCCTACAATGAGCAGTTCTTC.